This T cell receptor beta chain originates from a study of control samples from healthy donors and cancer patients. TCRdb's copy holds only in-frame clones and misses some; the assay was immunoSEQ multiplex PCR. The sample includes about 160,000 clones, around nine tenths seen only once; the top ten take 0.55% to 0.7%. This CDR3 has 16 amino acids. Trimming took 4 bases from V and 4 from J; bases not matched to a gene: 9. Germline CDR1 reads SEHNR; CDR2 reads FQNEAQ (reference sequence). The clonotype was recovered from a woman in her twenties or thirties in good health. The chain couples TRBV7-9 to TRBJ2-2; the match to TRBD1 covers 7 bases. The sequencing input was blood. The CDR3 spells CASSSQTGLGTGELFF. Here the CDR3 DNA reads TGTGCCAGCAGCTCACAGACAGGGTTGGGCACCGGGGAGCTGTTTTTT.